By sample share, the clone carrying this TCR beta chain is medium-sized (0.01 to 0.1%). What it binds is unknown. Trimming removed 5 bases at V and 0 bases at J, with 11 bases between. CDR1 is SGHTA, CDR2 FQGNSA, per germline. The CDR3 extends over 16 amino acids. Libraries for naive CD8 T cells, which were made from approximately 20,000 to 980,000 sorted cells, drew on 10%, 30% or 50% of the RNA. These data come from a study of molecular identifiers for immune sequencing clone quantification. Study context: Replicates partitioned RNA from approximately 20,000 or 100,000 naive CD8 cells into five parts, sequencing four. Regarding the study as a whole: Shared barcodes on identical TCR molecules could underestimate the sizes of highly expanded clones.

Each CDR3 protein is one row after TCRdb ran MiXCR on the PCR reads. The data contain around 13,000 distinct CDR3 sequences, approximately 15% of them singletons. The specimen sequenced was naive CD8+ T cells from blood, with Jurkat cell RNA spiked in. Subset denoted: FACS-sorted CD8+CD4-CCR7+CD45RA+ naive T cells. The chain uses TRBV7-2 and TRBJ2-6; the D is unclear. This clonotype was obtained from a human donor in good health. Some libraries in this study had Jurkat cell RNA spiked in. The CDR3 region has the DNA TGTGCCAGCAGCCGAAGATCCAGCTCTGGGGCCAACGTCCTGACTTTC. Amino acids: CASSRRSSSGANVLTF.